This TCR beta chain was retrieved from a study of blood T cell repertoires in COVID-19. Study as a whole: Samples came from the United States, Italy and Spain, spanning acute and convalescent COVID-19. Sample material is recorded as cDNA or gDNA derived from T cells, B-cell-depleted T cells, or PBMCs.

Generated by immunoSEQ multiplex PCR, the TCRdb table keeps only in-frame clones and is missing some. The sample lists several thousand clones; about 73% were seen once. The J segment lost 3 bases and the V segment lost 4 bases, leaving 6 bases of the junction unmatched. The CDR3 is made up of 15 amino acids. Germline V gene sequence: CDR1 SGHKS, CDR2 YYEKEE (reference sequence). Input material: peripheral blood. V is TRBV5-5 and J is TRBJ2-7; 11 positions match TRBD2. The receptor's source is a human donor in a cohort sampled during active COVID-19. The CDR3 region has the DNA TGTGCCAGCAGCCTGACTAGCGGGACTTTCTACGAGCAGTACTTC. This sequence encodes CASSLTSGTFYEQYF.